This is a list of T cell receptor beta chains from one sample in a study of response to subunit inactivated influenza vaccine. One entry per CDR3 protein results from TCRdb running MiXCR on the RT-PCR reads. The top ten clones hold about an eighth of a sample with hundreds of thousands of distinct CDR3 sequences, over 10% of them seen once. The source material was PBMCs from blood, sampled around seven weeks after vaccination. The source of these receptors is a man in his fifties or sixties who received an inactivated influenza vaccine. Both conserved end residues are part of each CDR3. A D gene is named only where the DNA matches it firmly. Clone size, where shown, is once, few, many, or a class for clones that have expanded.

>TRBJ1-2|-|TRBV29-1|many
CSVIRDLTYGYTF
TGCAGCGTTATTAGGGACCTCACCTATGGCTACACCTTC
>TRBJ1-6|-|TRBV28|many
CASSFENSPLHF
TGTGCCAGCAGTTTTGAAAATTCACCCCTCCACTTT
>TRBJ2-1|-|TRBV20-1|-
CSARGNIGQFF
TGCAGTGCTAGAGGGAACATCGGGCAGTTCTTC
>TRBJ2-3|TRBD1|TRBV20-1|-
CSARLQGTRTQYF
TGCAGTGCTAGACTACAGGGGACCAGGACGCAGTATTTT
>TRBJ2-7|-|TRBV10-3|many
CATFHQGTYEQYF
TGTGCCACCTTTCACCAGGGGACCTACGAGCAGTACTTC
>TRBJ1-2|-|TRBV20-1|-
CSATRGRGYTF
TGCAGTGCCACCCGCGGCAGGGGCTACACCTTC
>TRBJ2-3|-|TRBV2|few
CASSVRGYTDTQYF
TGTGCCAGCAGTGTGCGGGGATACACAGATACGCAGTATTTT
>TRBJ2-3|-|TRBV12-3/TRBV12-4|-
CASSLGALDTQYF
TGTGCCAGCAGTTTAGGGGCTTTAGATACGCAGTATTTT
>TRBJ2-5|-|TRBV27|-
CASSPLARQETQYF
TGTGCCAGCAGTCCCCTCGCCCGGCAAGAGACCCAGTACTTC
>TRBJ2-5|-|TRBV20-1|-
CSARSTGSQETQYF
TGCAGTGCTAGATCCACAGGTAGCCAAGAGACCCAGTACTTC
>TRBJ2-4|TRBD1|TRBV12-3/TRBV12-4|few
CASSLTGGAGKNIQYF
TGTGCCAGCAGCTTGACAGGGGGCGCGGGCAAAAACATTCAGTACTTC
>TRBJ1-5|-|TRBV5-5|few
CASSRVGGSNQPQHF
TGTGCCAGCAGCCGGGTAGGGGGTAGCAATCAGCCCCAGCATTTT
>TRBJ2-7|-|TRBV20-1|few
CSAGKAAYEQYF
TGCAGTGCCGGGAAAGCAGCCTACGAGCAGTACTTC
>TRBJ2-1|TRBD2|TRBV24-1|-
CATSEGTLADYNEQFF
TGTGCCACCAGTGAAGGGACTCTAGCGGATTACAATGAGCAGTTCTTC
>TRBJ2-7|-|TRBV10-3|few
CASDIPSYEQYF
TGTGCCAGCGACATCCCCTCCTACGAGCAGTACTTC
>TRBJ2-7|-|TRBV12-3/TRBV12-4|few
CASSRRQDYEQYF
TGTGCCAGCAGCCGGAGACAGGACTACGAGCAGTACTTC
>TRBJ2-2|-|TRBV29-1|few
CSVDRGDTGELFF
TGCAGCGTTGACAGGGGGGACACCGGGGAGCTGTTTTTT
>TRBJ2-1|-|TRBV6-2/TRBV6-3|few
CASSYVDYNEQFF
TGTGCCAGCAGTTACGTGGACTACAATGAGCAGTTCTTC
>TRBJ1-2|-|TRBV7-9|-
CASSLEQGDGYTF
TGTGCCAGCAGCTTAGAACAGGGAGATGGCTACACCTTC
>TRBJ1-1|-|TRBV10-3|few
CAISELAGEAFF
TGTGCCATCAGTGAGCTGGCAGGGGAAGCTTTCTTT
>TRBJ2-1|TRBD2|TRBV12-3/TRBV12-4|-
CASSGTRIDNEQFF
TGTGCCAGCTCGGGGACTAGAATCGACAATGAGCAGTTCTTC
>TRBJ2-3|TRBD2|TRBV29-1|-
CSALPAGVDTQYF
TGCAGCGCTCTCCCGGCGGGGGTAGATACGCAGTATTTT
>TRBJ2-7|-|TRBV12-3/TRBV12-4|few
CASTSGVHLGGEQYF
TGTGCCAGCACCTCAGGCGTCCATTTAGGGGGCGAGCAGTACTTC
>TRBJ2-7|-|TRBV5-6|many
CASSLSGYEQYF
TGTGCCAGCAGTCTGTCGGGCTACGAGCAGTACTTC
>TRBJ2-1|-|TRBV7-8|few
CASSLAASVGHNEQFF
TGTGCCAGCAGCTTAGCGGCTAGCGTGGGCCACAATGAGCAGTTCTTC
>TRBJ1-1|-|TRBV7-8|-
CTSSSFFLEGVMNTEAFF
TGTACCAGCAGCTCCTTCTTTCTCGAAGGAGTGATGAACACTGAAGCTTTCTTT
>TRBJ2-5|-|TRBV6-2/TRBV6-3|-
CASNLVGETQYF
TGTGCCAGCAACCTCGTTGGGGAGACCCAGTACTTC
>TRBJ1-2|-|TRBV4-3|-
CASSKDRYGYTF
TGCGCCAGCAGTAAGGACCGATATGGCTACACCTTC
>TRBJ1-1|-|TRBV15|-
CATSRDVSSKNTEAFF
TGTGCCACCAGCAGAGATGTGTCCAGTAAGAACACTGAAGCTTTCTTT
>TRBJ2-7|TRBD2|TRBV27|-
CASSVTSGFYEQYF
TGTGCCAGCAGTGTAACTAGCGGGTTTTACGAGCAGTACTTC
>TRBJ2-5|-|TRBV28|-
CASSLFQKAQETQYF
TGTGCCAGCAGTTTATTTCAGAAGGCCCAAGAGACCCAGTACTTC
>TRBJ2-3|TRBD2|TRBV3-1|-
CASSQDQGGRASDTQYF
TGTGCCAGCAGCCAAGATCAGGGCGGGAGGGCCTCAGATACGCAGTATTTT